The present T cell receptor beta chain was sequenced within a study of blood T cell repertoires in COVID-19. Study details: Samples representing acute and convalescent COVID-19 were sourced from the United States, Italy and Spain. The cDNA or gDNA used as material had been derived from T cells, B-cell-depleted T cells, or PBMCs.

Germline V gives CDR1 LNHDA, CDR2 SQIVND (reference sequence). This CDR3 spans 12 amino acids. V lost 0 bases and J lost 9, with 8 bases in between. In the authors' workflow: It was from reference gene primer amplification that nucleated cell counts were estimated. Measured with immunoSEQ multiplex PCR; TCRdb has only the in-frame clones, and not every one. V and J calls and clone size are as listed in that table; D and trimming were resolved from the DNA. The sample contains roughly 200,000 clones, 79% of which appear only once. Seattle participants joined during active infection and were tracked over time.

The rearrangement uses TRBV19 and TRBJ1-1, with a tentative D call TRBD1 (5 bases). Source material: peripheral blood. This receptor was obtained from a woman between 40 and 55 years old with COVID-19, enrolled during active disease. The CDR3 here is CASSIDRGKAFF. The CDR3 coding sequence is TGTGCCAGTAGTATAGATCGGGGGAAAGCTTTCTTT.